Each of the 23 T cell receptor beta chains below was sequenced from the same sample in a study of blood T cell repertoires in COVID-19. The protocol was immunoSEQ multiplex PCR, while the TCRdb copy is restricted to in-frame clones and leaves out a portion. This sample has 150,000 to 200,000 clones, with 75% to 95% found just once. The sample taken for sequencing was peripheral blood. The origin of the receptors is a middle-aged man with acute or convalescent COVID-19.

CDR3 nucleotide sequence: TGCGCCAGCAGCCAAGATCCAGCAGGTATCTCCTATGGCTACACCTTC. Translation: CASSQDPAGISYGYTF. The rearrangement joins TRBV4-3 to TRBJ1-2; no reliable D call. The germline CDR1 and CDR2 sequences are LGHNA and YSLEER. V lost 0 bases, J lost 4 bases, and 15 bases lay in between. CDR3 length equals 16 residues.

This chain links TRBV12-3 or TRBV12-4 with TRBJ1-1, with a possible D match to TRBD1 (5 bases). V shed 8 bases and J shed 4 bases, with 11 bases lying between them. This CDR3 region has 12 residues. The CDR3 is CASFTGSTEAFF. The CDR3 DNA is TGTGCCAGCTTTACAGGCAGCACTGAAGCTTTCTTT.

The chain combines TRBV4-3 with TRBJ2-3; TRBD1 matches at 8 bases. The CDR3 totals 15 residues. Germline loops: CDR1 LGHNA, CDR2 YSLEER. The trim removed 2 bases at V and 5 bases at J, leaving 6 bases unmatched. This CDR3 reads CASSQTGGWEDTQYF. The CDR3 DNA reads TGCGCCAGCAGCCAAACAGGGGGGTGGGAAGATACGCAGTATTTT.

This chain uses TRBV27 with TRBJ1-2; 7 bases agree with TRBD1. Germline assignment: CDR1 MNHEY and CDR2 SMNVEV (reference sequence). Unmatched junction bases numbered 14, after V lost 6 bases and J lost 1 base. CDR3 size: 17 residues. CDR3 coding DNA: TGTGCCAGCAGGCGACAGGGAACCCTGCCGTTTAACTATGGCTACACCTTC. It codes for CASRRQGTLPFNYGYTF.

This rearrangement joins TRBV9 to TRBJ2-7; D is perhaps TRBD1 (5 bases). This CDR3 is 15 amino acids long. Trimming cost V 3 bases and J 7 bases, with 20 bases left between them. Germline lookup yields CDR1 SGDLS and CDR2 YYNGEE. CDR3 region: CASSAVGFSSGEQYF. The CDR3 DNA sequence: TGTGCCAGCAGCGCCGTTGGTTTCAGTTCAGGGGAGCAGTACTTC.

The J gene is TRBJ1-1, the V gene TRBV19, with 9 bases identical to TRBD1. With 5 bases clipped from V and 1 base from J, the junction kept 5 bases outside the gene matches. CDR1 and CDR2 from the germline V gene are LNHDA and SQIVND (reference sequence). This CDR3 is 15 amino acids long. The CDR3 loop is CASSPRTGANTEAFF. The CDR3 coding sequence is TGTGCCAGTAGTCCTCGGACAGGGGCGAACACTGAAGCTTTCTTT.

The chain combines TRBV14 with TRBJ2-7; perhaps TRBD2 as D (6 bases). The CDR3 has 16 amino acids. The V gene's germline CDR1 is SGHDN and CDR2 FVKESK. V shed 0 bases and J shed 3 bases, with 15 bases lying between them. The CDR3 spells CASSQDPRREVYEQYF. CDR3 in DNA: TGTGCCAGCAGCCAAGATCCGCGGCGGGAAGTCTACGAGCAGTACTTC.

The chain carries TRBV7-9 and TRBJ1-2; 7 positions match TRBD1. The CDR3 loop spans 13 amino acids. From germline, CDR1 is SEHNR and CDR2 FQNEAQ (reference sequence). With V trimmed by 4 bases and J by 4 bases, 3 bases remained unmatched. The CDR3 sequence is CASSSGQFYGYTF. CDR3 sequence (DNA): TGTGCCAGCAGCTCGGGACAGTTCTATGGCTACACCTTC.

The CDR3 sequence is CASSIGLNGYTF. The CDR3 DNA reads as TGTGCCAGCTCAATCGGACTTAATGGCTACACCTTC. The chain carries TRBV18 and TRBJ1-2, with unresolved D. The CDR3 loop spans 12 amino acids. Germline CDR1 KGHSH, CDR2 LQKENI. Trimming pared 5 bases from V and 6 bases from J, leaving 10 bases between.

V and J are TRBV5-5 and TRBJ1-3, with a tentative D call TRBD1 (6 bases). There are 15 residues in the CDR3. Per the germline V gene, CDR1 is SGHKS and CDR2 is YYEKEE (reference sequence). The ends were cut back, 4 bases at V and 4 bases at J, with 15 bases in the middle. Here the CDR3 reads CASSRDGGAGNTIYF. The CDR3 DNA reads as TGTGCCAGCAGCCGGGACGGGGGGGCCGGAAACACCATATATTTT.

Here the CDR3 reads CASSLLMGSAEAFF. CDR3 in DNA: TGTGCCAGCAGCTTATTAATGGGGAGCGCTGAAGCTTTCTTT. The rearrangement uses TRBV7-6 and TRBJ1-1; no reliable D call. CDR3 length: 14 amino acids. V was shortened by 2 bases and J by 6 bases, with 13 bases between the two germline ends. The germline CDR1 and CDR2 sequences are SGHVS and FNYEAQ.

The chain employs TRBV30 and TRBJ2-1; 11 bases align to TRBD2. Germline V CDR1 and CDR2: GTSNPN, SVGIG (reference sequence). V was clipped by 3 bases and J by 6 bases; unmatched bases: 4. CDR3 size: 14 residues. CDR3 coding DNA: TGTGCCTGGAGCGGACTAGCGGGTGGCAATGAGCAGTTCTTC. It is translated as CAWSGLAGGNEQFF.

This chain links TRBV5-4 with TRBJ1-2; D is unresolved. This CDR3 region has 14 residues. Trimming removed 2 bases from V and 4 bases from J, with 12 bases in between. Looked up from germline, CDR1 is SGHNT and CDR2 is YYREEE (reference sequence). The CDR3 here is CASSLRLTGYGYTF. The DNA for the CDR3 is TGTGCCAGCAGCTTACGACTTACGGGCTATGGCTACACCTTC.

The V call is TRBV5-4, the J call TRBJ2-2; 8 bases align to TRBD2. Germline assignment: CDR1 SGHNT and CDR2 YYREEE (reference sequence). Germline trimming cut 4 bases from V and 7 bases from J; bases unmatched to any gene: 9. This CDR3 is 15 amino acids long. The CDR3 loop is CASSIKRELGGELFF. For the CDR3, the DNA is TGTGCCAGCAGCATAAAGCGGGAGTTGGGCGGGGAGCTGTTTTTT.

This chain links TRBV27 with TRBJ1-5, with 11 nucleotides matching TRBD1. J gave up 0 bases and V 5 bases, and 3 bases lay outside the gene matches. This CDR3 spans 16 amino acids. Germline V gene data show CDR1 as MNHEY and CDR2 as SMNVEV (reference sequence). The CDR3 DNA follows: TGTGCCAGCAGTCGGACAGGGGGCCTTAGCAATCAGCCCCAGCATTTT. Encoded protein: CASSRTGGLSNQPQHF.

This chain uses TRBV19 with TRBJ2-5, with TRBD2 as a possible D gene (5 bases). This CDR3 has 13 amino acids. Germline assignment: CDR1 LNHDA and CDR2 SQIVND (reference sequence). Trimming took off 6 bases at V and 5 bases at J, with 13 bases between the two ends. The CDR3 DNA reads TGTGCCAGTAGGTCGCTAGCCAGGGAGACCCAGTACTTC. It translates to CASRSLARETQYF.

The rearrangement links TRBV5-6 to TRBJ1-5; TRBD1 is a possible D gene (5 bases). Germline CDR1 is SGHDT and CDR2 is YYEEEE. The length of the CDR3 is 14 residues. Trimming left V 0 bases short and J 2 bases short, with 6 bases between. The CDR3 DNA reads as TGTGCCAGCAGCTTGGGGGGCGGCAATCAGCCCCAGCATTTT. This gives the protein CASSLGGGNQPQHF.

This clone was seen just once. The chain combines TRBV12-3 or TRBV12-4 with TRBJ2-1, with 9 bases aligning to TRBD1. The CDR3 covers 13 residues. V shed 7 bases, J shed 6 bases, and the junction held 4 bases outside the gene matches. CDR3 sequence reads: CASNGQGFNEQFF. CDR3 bases: TGTGCCAGCAACGGACAGGGGTTCAATGAGCAGTTCTTC.

V usage is TRBV7-2 and J usage is TRBJ2-7, with 11 nucleotides matching TRBD2. Looked up from germline, CDR1 is SGHTA and CDR2 is FQGNSA. With 2 bases clipped from V and 5 bases from J, the junction kept 5 bases outside the gene matches. This CDR3 spans 15 amino acids. This chain's CDR3 is CASSLYTSGSNEQYF. CDR3 nucleotide sequence: TGTGCCAGCAGCTTATATACTAGCGGGAGCAACGAGCAGTACTTC.

The V gene is TRBV30, the J gene TRBJ2-6; D ambiguous. CDR1 and CDR2 (germline): GTSNPN, SVGIG (reference sequence). Trimming left V 5 bases short and J 4 bases short, with 12 bases between. The CDR3 is 14 amino acids. The CDR3 region is CAWGVRRGANVLTF. CDR3 in DNA: TGTGCCTGGGGCGTGAGGCGAGGGGCCAACGTCCTGACTTTC.

CDR3 loop: CASSLMGSYQETQYF. CDR3 nucleotides: TGCGCCAGCAGCTTGATGGGGAGCTACCAAGAGACCCAGTACTTC. The chain uses TRBV5-1 and TRBJ2-5; D perhaps matches TRBD2 (5 bases). Germline V gene data show CDR1 as SGHRS and CDR2 as YFSETQ. Trimming removed 1 base at V and 0 bases at J, with 10 bases between. CDR3 length: 15 amino acids. Looking up the rest from reference TRBV5-1 and TRBJ2-5 gives the full variable domain: KAGVTQTPRYLIKTRGQQVTLSCSPISGHRSVSWYQQTPGQGLQFLFEYFSETQRNKGNFPGRFSGRQFSNSRSEMNVSTLELGDSALYLCASSLMGSYQETQYFGPGTRLLVL.

This clone was counted once. Other nucleotide sequences in the sample specify the same CDR3. This chain connects TRBV6-1 to TRBJ1-6, with a tentative D call TRBD1 (5 bases). From germline, CDR1 is MNHNS and CDR2 SASEGT. V was trimmed by 3 bases and J by 0 bases, leaving 6 bases between them. This CDR3 spans 15 amino acids. CDR3 in amino acids: CASSEQGSYNSPLHF. CDR3 bases: TGTGCCAGCAGTGAGCAGGGCTCCTATAATTCACCCCTCCACTTT.

V and J are TRBV7-3 and TRBJ2-3; 7 bases agree with TRBD2. The germline gives CDR1 SGHTA, CDR2 FQGTGA. The J segment lost 0 bases and the V segment lost 4 bases, leaving 4 bases of the junction unmatched. This CDR3 contains 15 residues. The CDR3 here is CASSSGGPSTDTQYF. The CDR3 region has the DNA TGTGCCAGCAGCTCGGGGGGTCCCAGCACAGATACGCAGTATTTT.